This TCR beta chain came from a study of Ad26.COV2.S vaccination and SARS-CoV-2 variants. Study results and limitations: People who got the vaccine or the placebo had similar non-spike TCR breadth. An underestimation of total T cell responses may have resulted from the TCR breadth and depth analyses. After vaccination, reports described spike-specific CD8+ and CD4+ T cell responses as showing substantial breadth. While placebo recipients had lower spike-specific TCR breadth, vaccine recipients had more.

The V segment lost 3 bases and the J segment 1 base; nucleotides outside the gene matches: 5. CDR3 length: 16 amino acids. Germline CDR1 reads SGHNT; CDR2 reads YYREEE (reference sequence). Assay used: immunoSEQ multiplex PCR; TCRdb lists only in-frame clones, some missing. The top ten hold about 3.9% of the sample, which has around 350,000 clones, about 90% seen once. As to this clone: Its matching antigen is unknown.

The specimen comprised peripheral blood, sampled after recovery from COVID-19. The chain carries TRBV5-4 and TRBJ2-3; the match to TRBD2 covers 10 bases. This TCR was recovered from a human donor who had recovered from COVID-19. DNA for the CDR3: TGTGCCAGCAGCTCCAGGACTAGCGGTCGCACAGATACGCAGTATTTT. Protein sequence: CASSSRTSGRTDTQYF.